This T cell receptor beta chain derives from a study of post-analysis software for immune sequencing data. This clonotype appeared a few times. Its antigen is as yet unknown. Libraries were made from TCR beta cDNA, and they carried unique molecular identifiers. Some 500,000 cDNA molecules were obtained per 1 to 10 million input T cells. TCRdb reprocessed the PCR reads with MiXCR, giving one entry per CDR3 protein. The repertoire holds 750,000 to 950,000 distinct CDR3 sequences, with around 42% as singletons. The study, taken as a whole, reports: Diversity measured as normalized Chao1 was significantly lower in multiple sclerosis patients than in controls.

The sample taken for sequencing was blood. This clonotype was sampled from a girl aged 5-17 years with multiple sclerosis.

The chain's CDR3 is CASSLVSATYEQYF. Written as DNA, the CDR3 is TGTGCCAGCAGCTTAGTCAGCGCGACCTACGAGCAGTACTTC. The chain has TRBV7-8 and TRBJ2-7; D is ambiguous. CDR1 and CDR2 from the germline V gene are SGHVS and FQNEAQ. The length of the CDR3 is 14 residues. Trimming stripped 1 base from V and 2 bases from J, with 9 bases between.